This T cell receptor beta chain was found in a study of shared clonotypes between healthy human individuals. Produced via immunoSEQ multiplex PCR; TCRdb's table is partial and in-frame only. This sample has approximately 510,000 clones, with approximately 79% found just once. The sequencing sample was made of PBMCs. This sequence originates from a woman aged 40 to 50 in good health. Some clones in this sample may be carry-over from other donors' samples.

The CDR3 loop reads CASSLISGIYEQYF. CDR3 sequence (DNA): TGTGCCAGCAGTTTAATCAGCGGGATCTACGAGCAGTACTTC. The chain has TRBV28 and TRBJ2-7; TRBD2 agrees at 7 bases. Per the germline V gene, CDR1 is MDHEN and CDR2 is SYDVKM. CDR3 size: 14 residues. The trim removed 2 bases at V and 3 bases at J, leaving 4 bases unmatched.